This is a list of T cell receptor beta chains from one sample in a study of T cells in Graves' hyperthyroidism and ophthalmopathy. Using its own MiXCR run on the multiplex PCR reads, TCRdb lists one record per CDR3 protein. The table lists 500,000 to 650,000 distinct CDR3 sequences, 40% to 50% of them singletons. The specimen sequenced was peripheral blood or thyroid tissue (not recorded which). Source of these receptors: an adult woman with Graves' disease, either hyperthyroidism or ophthalmopathy (not recorded which). CDR3s include the opening cysteine and the closing phenylalanine or tryptophan. The D gene is left open where the match is weak. The listing skips clone size in some rows; elsewhere it reads once, few, many or a size class.

. | . | TRBJ1-1 | TRBV9 | CASSVGRGVTEAFF | TGTGCCAGCAGCGTAGGCAGGGGAGTCACTGAAGCTTTCTTT
. | . | TRBJ1-2 | TRBV7-3 | CASSLDGLGGGNYGYTF | TGTGCCAGCAGCTTAGACGGGTTAGGTGGCGGAAACTATGGCTACACCTTC
. | . | TRBJ2-7 | TRBV20-1 | CSARRVSYEQYF | TGCAGTGCTAGAAGGGTGTCCTACGAGCAGTACTTC
. | . | TRBJ1-2 | TRBV20-1 | CSARRTVSGDDGYTF | TGCAGTGCTAGAAGGACAGTCTCCGGGGACGATGGCTACACCTTC
many | . | TRBJ2-7 | TRBV5-4 | CASSLDGLGEQYF | TGTGCCAGCAGCTTGGATGGGCTAGGGGAGCAGTACTTC
many | . | TRBJ2-5 | TRBV7-6 | CASSLAKRGGTFNQETQYF | TGTGCCAGCAGCTTAGCGAAGAGGGGGGGTACATTTAACCAAGAGACCCAGTACTTC
many | TRBD1 | TRBJ1-1 | TRBV5-1 | CASSGTGDTEAFF | TGTGCCAGCAGTGGGACAGGAGACACTGAAGCTTTCTTT
. | TRBD2 | TRBJ2-7 | TRBV14 | CASSPTSQLLAGGVYEQYF | TGTGCCAGCAGCCCAACGAGCCAATTACTAGCGGGAGGAGTCTACGAGCAGTACTTC
. | . | TRBJ2-5 | TRBV5-6 | CASSPAVSGLFETQYF | TGTGCCAGTTCCCCGGCGGTATCTGGATTATTCGAGACCCAGTACTTC
many | . | TRBJ1-1 | TRBV7-3 | CASSLLPGENTEAFF | TGTGCCAGCAGCTTACTCCCGGGGGAGAACACTGAAGCTTTCTTT
. | TRBD2 | TRBJ2-7 | TRBV12-3/TRBV12-4 | CASSLKGRGEQYF | TGTGCCAGCAGCCTTAAGGGGAGGGGCGAGCAGTACTTC
many | . | TRBJ1-1 | TRBV7-8 | CASSGRDRLNTEAFF | TGTGCCAGCAGCGGCCGGGACCGACTGAACACTGAAGCTTTCTTT
once | TRBD1 | TRBJ2-7 | TRBV29-1 | CSITGGSSYEQYF | TGCAGCATTACAGGGGGTAGCTCCTACGAGCAGTACTTC
. | TRBD1 | TRBJ1-2 | TRBV20-1 | CSARGRDRQLRYGYTF | TGCAGTGCTAGAGGAAGGGACAGGCAGTTACGCTATGGCTACACCTTC
. | TRBD1 | TRBJ2-5 | TRBV20-1 | CSARDNRGCQETQYF | TGCAGTGCTAGAGATAACAGGGGATGTCAAGAGACCCAGTACTTC
. | . | TRBJ2-5 | TRBV3-1 | CASSYEPKETQYF | TGTGCCAGCAGCTATGAACCGAAAGAGACCCAGTACTTC
many | . | TRBJ1-5 | TRBV20-1 | CSATIGLGGQPQHF | TGCAGTGCTACGATTGGCCTGGGAGGGCAGCCCCAGCATTTT
. | TRBD1 | TRBJ1-1 | TRBV2 | CASRADREGAEAFF | TGTGCCAGCAGGGCGGACAGGGAGGGGGCTGAAGCTTTCTTT
. | . | TRBJ1-5 | TRBV4-1 | CASSQGDGPRPFSNQPQHF | TGCGCCAGCAGCCAAGGGGATGGACCTCGCCCTTTCAGCAATCAGCCCCAGCATTTT
many | . | TRBJ1-1 | TRBV19 | CASSPGLMGNTEAFF | TGTGCCAGTAGTCCCGGACTAATGGGGAACACTGAAGCTTTCTTT
. | . | TRBJ1-1 | TRBV24-1 | CATARGTEAFF | TGTGCCACGGCGAGAGGGACTGAAGCTTTCTTT
. | TRBD1 | TRBJ1-1 | TRBV25-1 | CASTPDRAVNTEAFF | TGTGCCAGCACCCCGGACAGGGCAGTGAACACTGAAGCTTTCTTT
. | . | TRBJ1-3 | TRBV7-2 | CASSLLQGGNTIYF | TGTGCCAGCAGCTTACTCCAGGGCGGCAACACCATATATTTT
. | . | TRBJ2-5 | TRBV20-1 | CSADGTSGKTQYF | TGCAGTGCTGACGGGACCTCTGGAAAGACCCAGTACTTC
few | TRBD2 | TRBJ2-7 | TRBV3-1 | CASSPPGSGGRHEQYF | TGTGCCAGCAGCCCCCCGGGGTCGGGCGGGAGACACGAGCAGTACTTC
. | . | TRBJ1-2 | TRBV3-1 | CASSQGSRRYTF | TGTGCCAGCAGCCAAGGTAGCAGACGCTACACCTTC
many | TRBD1 | TRBJ2-6 | TRBV20-1 | CSAGDSSGANVLTF | TGCAGTGCCGGGGACAGCTCTGGGGCCAACGTCCTGACTTTC
. | . | TRBJ1-5 | TRBV20-1 | CSARDSWEYSNQPQHF | TGCAGTGCTAGAGACTCATGGGAATATAGCAATCAGCCCCAGCATTTT
. | . | TRBJ2-5 | TRBV29-1 | CSVEPELYGETQYF | TGCAGCGTTGAACCGGAGCTCTATGGCGAGACCCAGTACTTC
. | TRBD2 | TRBJ2-7 | TRBV2 | CASRPTSGRPYEQYF | TGTGCCAGCAGACCCACTAGCGGGAGACCCTACGAGCAGTACTTC
. | TRBD1 | TRBJ1-2 | TRBV10-3 | CAISDTDRGTGNTF | TGTGCCATCAGTGACACGGACAGGGGCACTGGAAACACCTTC
many | . | TRBJ2-6 | TRBV29-1 | CSVGRASERSGANVLTF | TGCAGCGTTGGTCGGGCCAGCGAGCGCTCTGGGGCCAACGTCCTGACTTTC
. | TRBD1 | TRBJ2-5 | TRBV15 | CATSGALTGGMGETQYF | TGTGCCACCAGCGGCGCCCTGACAGGGGGCATGGGGGAGACCCAGTACTTC
. | . | TRBJ2-5 | TRBV6-5 | CASTPQGSPGTSETQYF | TGTGCCAGCACCCCACAGGGGAGTCCTGGGACTAGTGAGACCCAGTACTTC
. | TRBD2 | TRBJ2-5 | TRBV2 | CASRSGLAGGETQYF | TGTGCCAGCAGATCCGGACTAGCGGGAGGAGAGACCCAGTACTTC
. | TRBD1 | TRBJ2-5 | TRBV7-9 | CASSQTGAVAETQYF | TGTGCCAGCAGCCAGACAGGGGCGGTGGCCGAGACCCAGTACTTC
. | . | TRBJ1-5 | TRBV7-9 | CASSAQDRYDQPQHF | TGTGCCAGCAGTGCCCAAGACAGGTACGATCAGCCCCAGCATTTT
. | TRBD2 | TRBJ2-7 | TRBV19 | CASSPTSGGYSYEQYF | TGTGCCAGTAGTCCTACTAGCGGGGGATATTCCTACGAGCAGTACTTC
few | . | TRBJ1-4 | TRBV25-1 | CASSLQGTTNEKLFF | TGTGCCAGCAGTTTACAGGGCACAACTAATGAAAAACTGTTTTTT
. | . | TRBJ2-6 | TRBV15 | CATSYRIVSGANVLTF | TGTGCCACCAGCTATCGTATTGTCTCTGGGGCCAACGTCCTGACTTTC
. | . | TRBJ2-2 | TRBV9 | CASSVGASMPGELFF | TGTGCCAGCAGCGTAGGGGCTAGCATGCCCGGGGAGCTGTTTTTT
many | TRBD1 | TRBJ1-1 | TRBV9 | CASSAGTGKGSEAFF | TGTGCCAGCAGCGCTGGGACAGGGAAGGGATCTGAAGCTTTCTTT
many | TRBD1 | TRBJ1-2 | TRBV19 | CASSTTGGDGYTF | TGTGCCAGTAGTACGACAGGGGGCGATGGCTACACCTTC
few | . | TRBJ2-6 | TRBV20-1 | CSATGSSGANVLTF | TGCAGTGCCACGGGAAGCTCTGGGGCCAACGTCCTGACTTTC
. | . | TRBJ1-2 | TRBV24-1 | CATSDATENYGYTF | TGTGCCACCAGTGATGCGACAGAAAACTATGGCTACACCTTC
once | . | TRBJ1-5 | TRBV10-3 | CAIRGENQPQHF | TGTGCCATCCGGGGCGAAAATCAGCCCCAGCATTTT
many | . | TRBJ1-1 | TRBV20-1 | CSASGGVVTEAFF | TGCAGTGCTAGTGGTGGGGTTGTCACTGAAGCTTTCTTT
once | TRBD1 | TRBJ1-2 | TRBV7-2 | CASSLGGTDYGYTF | TGTGCCAGCAGCTTAGGCGGGACAGACTATGGCTACACCTTC
many | . | TRBJ2-5 | TRBV20-1 | CSARDRGRTQYF | TGCAGTGCTAGAGATCGTGGTAGGACCCAGTACTTC
once | TRBD2 | TRBJ2-7 | TRBV2 | CASSGTGGGEQYF | TGTGCCAGCAGTGGGACGGGAGGAGGCGAGCAGTACTTC